The rows below give T cell receptor beta chains drawn from one sample of a study of T cells in Graves' hyperthyroidism and ophthalmopathy. MiXCR was run by TCRdb on the multiplex PCR reads, yielding one entry per CDR3 protein. The sample holds around 800,000 distinct CDR3 sequences, over 35% seen once. The sequenced sample consisted of blood. These receptors came from a man in his late teens or twenties with Graves' hyperthyroidism. Both conserved end residues are part of each CDR3. The D gene is left open where the match is weak. Clone size is stated in some rows and not others, as once, few, many or a class when expanded.

J gene: TRBJ2-7
clone size: NA
V gene: TRBV7-2
D gene: TRBD2
CDR3 DNA: TGTGCCAGCAGCTTAGCAGCGATGGAGGCTAGCGGATGGTACTTC
CDR3 protein: CASSLAAMEASGWYF

J gene: TRBJ1-1
clone size: NA
V gene: TRBV6-5
D gene: NA
CDR3 DNA: TGTGCCAGCAGTTTGTTGCGCTCGGGGGGCGCGGACACTGAAGCTTTCTTT
CDR3 protein: CASSLLRSGGADTEAFF

J gene: TRBJ1-2
clone size: few
V gene: TRBV14
D gene: TRBD1
CDR3 DNA: TGTGCCAGCCTTTGTGCTTCCGGGACAGTGTTATATGGCTACACCTTC
CDR3 protein: CASLCASGTVLYGYTF

J gene: TRBJ2-7
clone size: NA
V gene: TRBV20-1
D gene: TRBD2
CDR3 DNA: TGCAGTGCTCGACCACTAGCGGGGTCGTTGGAGCAGTACTTC
CDR3 protein: CSARPLAGSLEQYF

J gene: TRBJ1-5
clone size: many
V gene: TRBV10-2
D gene: NA
CDR3 DNA: TGCGCCAGCAGTGAGTCTGGAGCGCGTCAGCCCCAGCATTTT
CDR3 protein: CASSESGARQPQHF

J gene: TRBJ2-6
clone size: NA
V gene: TRBV2
D gene: TRBD1
CDR3 DNA: TGTGCCAGCAGTGAAACCGGACAGACAGGGTCCACTGAAGCTTTC
CDR3 protein: CASSETGQTGSTEAF

J gene: TRBJ2-7
clone size: few
V gene: TRBV2
D gene: TRBD1
CDR3 DNA: TGTGCCAGCAAACCCCTTAGACAGGGGGCTGGAGAGCAGTACTTC
CDR3 protein: CASKPLRQGAGEQYF

J gene: TRBJ1-2
clone size: few
V gene: TRBV4-1
D gene: TRBD1
CDR3 DNA: TGCGCCAGCAGCACCGGGACAGGGGCTAACTATGGCTACACCTTC
CDR3 protein: CASSTGTGANYGYTF

J gene: TRBJ2-5
clone size: few
V gene: TRBV12-3/TRBV12-4
D gene: NA
CDR3 DNA: TGTGCCAGCTTGGGACTGATCGAAGAGACCCAGTACTTC
CDR3 protein: CASLGLIEETQYF

J gene: TRBJ1-5
clone size: many
V gene: TRBV2
D gene: NA
CDR3 DNA: TGTGCCAGCACCACGGACGGGATTAGCAATCAGCCCCAGCATTTT
CDR3 protein: CASTTDGISNQPQHF

J gene: TRBJ2-6
clone size: few
V gene: TRBV7-9
D gene: TRBD2
CDR3 DNA: TGTGCCAGCAGCCCCCGGGAGGGGCCATTCTCTGGGGCCAACGTCCTGACTTTC
CDR3 protein: CASSPREGPFSGANVLTF

J gene: TRBJ1-4
clone size: NA
V gene: TRBV7-9
D gene: NA
CDR3 DNA: TGTGCCTGCAGCTTAGGAGGCGGGGGATGGAATGAAAAACTGTTTTTT
CDR3 protein: CACSLGGGGWNEKLFF

J gene: TRBJ1-4
clone size: few
V gene: TRBV12-3/TRBV12-4
D gene: NA
CDR3 DNA: TGTGCCAGCAGCTCCCCGGAGGGAGGGAGGGAAAAACTGTTTTTT
CDR3 protein: CASSSPEGGREKLFF

J gene: TRBJ2-5
clone size: few
V gene: TRBV20-1
D gene: NA
CDR3 DNA: TGCAGTGCCCCCCGACTGGAAGAGACCCAGTACTTC
CDR3 protein: CSAPRLEETQYF

J gene: TRBJ1-1
clone size: few
V gene: TRBV12-3/TRBV12-4
D gene: NA
CDR3 DNA: TGTGCCAGCAGTGGTCTCGACCAGAACACTGAAGCTTTCTTT
CDR3 protein: CASSGLDQNTEAFF

J gene: TRBJ1-4
clone size: many
V gene: TRBV2
D gene: NA
CDR3 DNA: TGTGCCAGCAAGGAAAAGGAGTTGGAAAAACTGTTTTTT
CDR3 protein: CASKEKELEKLFF

J gene: TRBJ2-7
clone size: NA
V gene: TRBV7-2
D gene: NA
CDR3 DNA: TGTGCCAGCAGCTTTCGTCAGGATGTATGGGGTGAAGTCAACGAGCAGTACTTC
CDR3 protein: CASSFRQDVWGEVNEQYF

J gene: TRBJ2-2
clone size: few
V gene: TRBV4-3
D gene: NA
CDR3 DNA: TGCGCCAGCAGCCAAGAGACTAGCACCGGGGAGCTGTTTTTT
CDR3 protein: CASSQETSTGELFF

J gene: TRBJ1-1
clone size: many
V gene: TRBV25-1
D gene: NA
CDR3 DNA: TGTGCCAGCAGGGAGAACACTGAAGCTTTCTTT
CDR3 protein: CASRENTEAFF

J gene: TRBJ2-7
clone size: few
V gene: TRBV6-6
D gene: TRBD1
CDR3 DNA: TGTGCCGGTGGTACAGGACAGGGGTCCTACGAGCAGTACTTC
CDR3 protein: CAGGTGQGSYEQYF

J gene: TRBJ1-5
clone size: NA
V gene: TRBV10-3
D gene: NA
CDR3 DNA: TGTGCCAGCAGAACCCTACAGGAAGAGATGGGCAATCAGCCCCAGCATTTT
CDR3 protein: CASRTLQEEMGNQPQHF

J gene: TRBJ2-2
clone size: few
V gene: TRBV2
D gene: NA
CDR3 DNA: TGTGCCAGCAGCCTATCGGCCGGTACCGGGGAGCTGTTTTTT
CDR3 protein: CASSLSAGTGELFF

J gene: TRBJ2-2
clone size: NA
V gene: TRBV7-6
D gene: TRBD2
CDR3 DNA: TGTGCCAGCAGCTTATCCCTAGTCGGGAGGAGAAACACCGGGGAGCTGTTTTTT
CDR3 protein: CASSLSLVGRRNTGELFF

J gene: TRBJ1-2
clone size: NA
V gene: TRBV10-3
D gene: NA
CDR3 DNA: TGTGCCATCAGCGGCGGGGGCTCTGGCTACACCTTC
CDR3 protein: CAISGGGSGYTF

J gene: TRBJ2-7
clone size: NA
V gene: TRBV14
D gene: TRBD2
CDR3 DNA: TGTGCCAGCAGCCCCGGACTAGCGGGCCGGTACTTC
CDR3 protein: CASSPGLAGRYF

J gene: TRBJ2-7
clone size: NA
V gene: TRBV7-9
D gene: NA
CDR3 DNA: TGTGCCAGCAGCTCTCCTACACACAGAGGATACGAGCAGTACTTC
CDR3 protein: CASSSPTHRGYEQYF

J gene: TRBJ1-1
clone size: NA
V gene: TRBV5-1
D gene: NA
CDR3 DNA: TGCGCCAGCAGTCACCGGGACACCCCGGGCGGCACTGAAGCTTTCTTT
CDR3 protein: CASSHRDTPGGTEAFF

J gene: TRBJ1-5
clone size: NA
V gene: TRBV29-1
D gene: TRBD1
CDR3 DNA: TGCAGCGTCCGACAGGGAACTGGCAATCAGCCCCAGCATTTT
CDR3 protein: CSVRQGTGNQPQHF

J gene: TRBJ1-4
clone size: NA
V gene: TRBV15
D gene: TRBD1
CDR3 DNA: TGTGCCACCAGCCTACGGACAGGGAGTGAAAAACTGTTTTTT
CDR3 protein: CATSLRTGSEKLFF

J gene: TRBJ1-4
clone size: many
V gene: TRBV7-9
D gene: NA
CDR3 DNA: TGTGCCAGCAGCCCTAAGGGGGGGCGCCTTGAAAAACTGTTTTTT
CDR3 protein: CASSPKGGRLEKLFF

J gene: TRBJ2-2
clone size: many
V gene: TRBV10-3
D gene: NA
CDR3 DNA: TGTGCCATCCGTCCGGGAGAGTCCACCGGGGAGCTGTTTTTT
CDR3 protein: CAIRPGESTGELFF

J gene: TRBJ1-2
clone size: many
V gene: TRBV5-1
D gene: NA
CDR3 DNA: TGCGCCAGCAGCTTAGGCCAGGGCCCCTATGGCTACACCTTC
CDR3 protein: CASSLGQGPYGYTF

J gene: TRBJ1-4
clone size: NA
V gene: TRBV7-9
D gene: NA
CDR3 DNA: TGTGCCAGCAGCCGTAAGGGGGACACTTTTGAAAAACTGTTTTTT
CDR3 protein: CASSRKGDTFEKLFF

J gene: TRBJ1-1
clone size: NA
V gene: TRBV5-5
D gene: TRBD1
CDR3 DNA: TGTGCCAGCAGTGACGGACAGGGCACTGAAGCTTTCTTT
CDR3 protein: CASSDGQGTEAFF

J gene: TRBJ1-5
clone size: NA
V gene: TRBV4-1
D gene: NA
CDR3 DNA: TGCGCCAGCAGCCAAGAGGCACGGACCAATCAGCCCCAGCATTTT
CDR3 protein: CASSQEARTNQPQHF

J gene: TRBJ1-1
clone size: few
V gene: TRBV14
D gene: NA
CDR3 DNA: TGTGCCAGCACCCCTATTCTCTGGACAGTGAACACTGAAGCTTTCTTT
CDR3 protein: CASTPILWTVNTEAFF

J gene: TRBJ2-7
clone size: NA
V gene: TRBV7-8
D gene: TRBD1
CDR3 DNA: TGTGCCAGCAGTTATTCGGGACAGGGTGTCTCCGAGCAGTACTTC
CDR3 protein: CASSYSGQGVSEQYF